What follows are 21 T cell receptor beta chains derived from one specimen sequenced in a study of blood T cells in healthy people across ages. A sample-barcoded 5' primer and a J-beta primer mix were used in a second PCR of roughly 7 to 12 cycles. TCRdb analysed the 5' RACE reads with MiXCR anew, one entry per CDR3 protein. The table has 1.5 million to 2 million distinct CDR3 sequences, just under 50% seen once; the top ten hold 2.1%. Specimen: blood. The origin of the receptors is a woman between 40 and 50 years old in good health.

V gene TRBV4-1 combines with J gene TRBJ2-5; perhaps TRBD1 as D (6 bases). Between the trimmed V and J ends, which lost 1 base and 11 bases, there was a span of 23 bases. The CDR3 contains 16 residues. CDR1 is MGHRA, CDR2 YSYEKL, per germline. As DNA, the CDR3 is TGCGCCAGCAGCCAAGGGTATGGGGGCGCGGGCAATGAGCAGTACTTC. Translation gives CASSQGYGGAGNEQYF.

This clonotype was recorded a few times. This CDR3 reads CARIPHGGRLNEQFF. DNA for the CDR3: TGTGCCAGGATCCCCCATGGGGGGCGCTTGAATGAGCAGTTCTTC. This chain uses TRBV6-1 with TRBJ2-1; D assignment may be TRBD1 or TRBD2 (6 bases each). CDR3 size: 15 residues. V lost 9 bases to trimming and J lost 7 bases, with 22 bases between them. Germline V gene data show CDR1 as MNHNS and CDR2 as SASEGT.

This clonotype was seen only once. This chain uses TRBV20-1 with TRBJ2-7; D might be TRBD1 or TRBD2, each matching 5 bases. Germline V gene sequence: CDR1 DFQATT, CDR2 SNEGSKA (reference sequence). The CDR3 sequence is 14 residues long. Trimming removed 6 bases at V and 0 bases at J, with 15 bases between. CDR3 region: CSATLKRGSYEQYF. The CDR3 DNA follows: TGCAGTGCGACCCTTAAGAGGGGCTCCTACGAGCAGTACTTC.

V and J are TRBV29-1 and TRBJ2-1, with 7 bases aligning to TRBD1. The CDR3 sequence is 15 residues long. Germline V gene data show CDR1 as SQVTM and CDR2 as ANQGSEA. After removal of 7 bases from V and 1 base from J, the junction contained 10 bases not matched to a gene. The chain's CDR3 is CSGQTGIGSYNEQFF. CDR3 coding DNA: TGCAGCGGCCAGACAGGGATTGGGTCCTACAATGAGCAGTTCTTC.

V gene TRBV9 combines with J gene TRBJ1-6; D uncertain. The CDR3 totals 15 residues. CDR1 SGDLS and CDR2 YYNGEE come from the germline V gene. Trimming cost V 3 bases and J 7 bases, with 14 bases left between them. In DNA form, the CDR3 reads TGTGCCAGCAGCGCATCGTCCAGTGCCAATTCACCCCTCCACTTT. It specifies CASSASSSANSPLHF.

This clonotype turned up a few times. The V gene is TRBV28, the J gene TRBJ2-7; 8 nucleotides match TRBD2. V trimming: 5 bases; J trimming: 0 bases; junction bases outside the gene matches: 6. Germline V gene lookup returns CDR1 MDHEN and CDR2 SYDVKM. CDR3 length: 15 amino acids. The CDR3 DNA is TGTGCCAGCAGTGATCCGCGGGGGGACTCCTACGAGCAGTACTTC. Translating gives CASSDPRGDSYEQYF.

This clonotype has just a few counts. The CDR3 nucleotides are TGTGCCAGCAGCTTAGGTCCAGGGGCCGGCTACACCTTC. Translated, it gives CASSLGPGAGYTF. This chain connects TRBV7-2 to TRBJ1-2, with D possibly TRBD1 on 6 matching bases. Looked up from germline, CDR1 is SGHTA and CDR2 is FQGNSA. This CDR3 is built from 13 residues. V lost 1 base, J lost 8 bases, and 11 bases lay in between.

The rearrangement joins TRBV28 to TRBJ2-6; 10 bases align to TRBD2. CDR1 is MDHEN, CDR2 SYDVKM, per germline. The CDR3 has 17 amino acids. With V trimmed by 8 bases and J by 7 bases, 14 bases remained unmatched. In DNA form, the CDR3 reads TGTGCCAGCCATCCAGGCCTAGCGGGGGAAATAGCCAACGTCCTGACTTTC. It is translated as CASHPGLAGEIANVLTF.

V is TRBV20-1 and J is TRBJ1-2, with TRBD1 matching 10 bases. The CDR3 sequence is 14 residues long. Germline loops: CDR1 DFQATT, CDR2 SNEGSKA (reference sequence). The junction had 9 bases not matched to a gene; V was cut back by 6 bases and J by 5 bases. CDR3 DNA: TGCAGTGCGCCTCCCGGGACAGGGGTGTATGGCTACACCTTC. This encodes CSAPPGTGVYGYTF.

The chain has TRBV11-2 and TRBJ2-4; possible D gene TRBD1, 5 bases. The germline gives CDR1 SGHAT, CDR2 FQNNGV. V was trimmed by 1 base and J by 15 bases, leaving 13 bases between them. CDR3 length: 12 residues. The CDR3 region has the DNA TGTGCCAGCAGCTTAGGACAGAAACGTCGGTACTTC. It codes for CASSLGQKRRYF.

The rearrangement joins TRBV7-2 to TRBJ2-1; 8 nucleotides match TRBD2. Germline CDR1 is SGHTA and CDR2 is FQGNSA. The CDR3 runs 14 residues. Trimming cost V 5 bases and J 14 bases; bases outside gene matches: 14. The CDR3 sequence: CASSPSPTTSEEFF. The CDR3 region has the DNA TGTGCCAGCAGCCCGAGCCCCACGACTAGCGAGGAGTTCTTC.

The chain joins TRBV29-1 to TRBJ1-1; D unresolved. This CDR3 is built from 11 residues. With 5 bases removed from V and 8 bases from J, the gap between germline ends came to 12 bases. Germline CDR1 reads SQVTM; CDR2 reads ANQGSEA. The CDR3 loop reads CSVIGSVEAFF. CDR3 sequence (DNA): TGCAGCGTTATCGGGTCGGTGGAAGCTTTCTTT. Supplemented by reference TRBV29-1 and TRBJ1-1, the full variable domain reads SAVISQKPSRDICQRGTSLTIQCQVDSQVTMMFWYRQQPGQSLTLIATANQGSEATYESGFVIDKFPISRPNLTFSTLTVSNMSPEDSSIYLCSVIGSVEAFFGQGTRLTVV.

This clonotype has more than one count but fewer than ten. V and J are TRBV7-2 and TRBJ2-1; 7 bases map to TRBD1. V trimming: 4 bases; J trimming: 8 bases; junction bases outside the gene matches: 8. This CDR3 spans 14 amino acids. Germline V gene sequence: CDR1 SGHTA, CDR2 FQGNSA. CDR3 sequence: CASSSSLGGHEQFF. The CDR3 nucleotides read TGTGCCAGCAGCTCCTCACTAGGGGGCCATGAGCAGTTCTTC. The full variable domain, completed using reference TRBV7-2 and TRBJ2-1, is GAGVSQSPSNKVTEKGKDVELRCDPISGHTALYWYRQSLGQGLEFLIYFQGNSAPDKSGLPSDRFSAERTGGSVSTLTIQRTQQEDSAVYLCASSSSLGGHEQFFGPGTRLTVL.

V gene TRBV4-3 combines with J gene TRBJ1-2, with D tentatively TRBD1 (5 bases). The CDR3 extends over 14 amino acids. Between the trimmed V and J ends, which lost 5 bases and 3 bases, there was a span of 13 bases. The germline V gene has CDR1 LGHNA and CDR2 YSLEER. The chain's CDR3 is CASSEGRGDYGYTF. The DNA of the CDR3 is TGCGCCAGCAGCGAAGGGCGGGGGGACTATGGCTACACCTTC.

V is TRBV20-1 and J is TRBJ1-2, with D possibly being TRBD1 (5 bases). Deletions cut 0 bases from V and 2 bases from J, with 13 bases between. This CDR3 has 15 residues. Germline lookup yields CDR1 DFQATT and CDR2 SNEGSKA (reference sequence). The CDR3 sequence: CSARDQGGENYGYTF. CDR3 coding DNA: TGCAGTGCTAGAGATCAGGGCGGGGAAAACTATGGCTACACCTTC.

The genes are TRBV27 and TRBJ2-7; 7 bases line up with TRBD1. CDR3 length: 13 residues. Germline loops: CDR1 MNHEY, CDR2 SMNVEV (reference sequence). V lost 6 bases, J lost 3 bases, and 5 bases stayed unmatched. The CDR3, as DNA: TGTGCCAGCAGCATGACAGGGATCTACGAGCAGTACTTC. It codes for CASSMTGIYEQYF.

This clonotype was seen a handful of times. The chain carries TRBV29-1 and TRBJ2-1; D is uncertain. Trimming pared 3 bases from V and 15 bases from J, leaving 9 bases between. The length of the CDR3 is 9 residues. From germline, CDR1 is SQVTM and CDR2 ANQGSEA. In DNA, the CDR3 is TGCAGCGTTGATCCCCGTGGGTTCTTC. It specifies CSVDPRGFF.

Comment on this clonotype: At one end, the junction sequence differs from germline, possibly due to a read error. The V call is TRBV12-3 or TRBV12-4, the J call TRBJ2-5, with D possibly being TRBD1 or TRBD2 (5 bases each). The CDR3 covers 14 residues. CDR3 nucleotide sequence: TGCGCCAGCAGCTCGGGACGAGATCAAGAGACCCAGTACTTC. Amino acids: CASSSGRDQETQYF.

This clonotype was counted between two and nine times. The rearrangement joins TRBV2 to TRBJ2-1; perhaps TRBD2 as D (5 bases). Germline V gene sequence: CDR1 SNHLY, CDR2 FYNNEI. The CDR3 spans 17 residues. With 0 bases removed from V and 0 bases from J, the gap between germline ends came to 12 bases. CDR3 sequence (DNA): TGTGCCAGCAGTGAAGCGGTTTTCGGACTCTCCTACAATGAGCAGTTCTTC. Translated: CASSEAVFGLSYNEQFF.

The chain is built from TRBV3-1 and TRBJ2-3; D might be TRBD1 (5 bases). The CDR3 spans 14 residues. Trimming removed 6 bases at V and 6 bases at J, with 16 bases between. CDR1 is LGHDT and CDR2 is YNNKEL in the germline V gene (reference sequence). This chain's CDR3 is CASRARRGMDTQYF. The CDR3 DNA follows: TGTGCCAGCAGGGCCCGTAGGGGTATGGATACGCAGTATTTT.

DNA for the CDR3: TGTGCCAGCAGTTATGCAGGGAACTCTGGGGCCAACGTCCTGACTTTC. It is translated as CASSYAGNSGANVLTF. The V call is TRBV6-5, the J call TRBJ2-6; D possibly corresponds to TRBD1 (5 bases). The germline V gene has CDR1 MNHEY and CDR2 SVGAGI. Deletions cut 3 bases from V and 0 bases from J, with 9 bases between. The CDR3 is 16 residues long.